The 19 T cell receptor beta chains in this list originate from one sample, sequenced in a study of cytomegalovirus exposure and HLA in healthy donors. 60 Vbeta and 13 Jbeta primers were used in PCR. Data came from immunoSEQ multiplex PCR; TCRdb stores just in-frame clones and leaves some out. The sample has 100,000 to 150,000 clones; over 70% are singletons. The sequencing input was PBMCs. These receptors all come from a young man in good health and CMV-seropositive.

Concerning this clone: Distinct nucleotide sequences in the sample also encode this CDR3. CDR3 DNA: TGCGCCAGCAGCCCGACTAGCGGGGCCTACAATGAGCAGTTCTTC. Encoded protein: CASSPTSGAYNEQFF. This sequence joins TRBV5-1 and TRBJ2-1; the match to TRBD2 covers 11 bases. The germline V gene has CDR1 SGHRS and CDR2 YFSETQ. The CDR3 loop spans 15 amino acids. V shed 4 bases, J shed 2 bases, and the junction held 2 bases outside the gene matches.

The rearrangement joins TRBV4-3 to TRBJ2-7; D unclear. CDR1 is LGHNA, CDR2 YSLEER, per germline. Trimming cost V 0 bases and J 2 bases, with 8 bases left between them. CDR3 length: 14 amino acids. CDR3 bases: TGCGCCAGCAGCCAAGATGTAACTCCCTACGAGCAGTACTTC. It translates to CASSQDVTPYEQYF.

V and J are TRBV25-1 and TRBJ2-3; D is possibly TRBD1 (5 bases). From germline, CDR1 is MGHDK and CDR2 SYGVNS. The CDR3 is made up of 14 amino acids. V was cut by 1 base and J by 1 base, with 6 bases left in between. The CDR3 loop reads CASSEFRGTDTQYF. CDR3 in DNA: TGTGCCAGCAGTGAATTCAGGGGCACAGATACGCAGTATTTT. Full variable domain (remainder filled in from reference TRBV25-1 and TRBJ2-3): EADIYQTPRYLVIGTGKKITLECSQTMGHDKMYWYQQDPGMELHLIHYSYGVNSTEKGDLSSESTVSRIRTEHFPLTLESARPSHTSQYLCASSEFRGTDTQYFGPGTRLTVL.

The CDR3 sequence: CASSGTSGGRTDTQYF. The CDR3 coding sequence is TGTGCCAGCAGCGGAACTAGCGGGGGCCGCACAGATACGCAGTATTTT. The chain carries TRBV9 and TRBJ2-3; 11 bases align to TRBD2. This CDR3 contains 16 residues. V trimming: 3 bases; J trimming: 1 base; junction bases outside the gene matches: 4. The germline CDR1 and CDR2 sequences are SGDLS and YYNGEE.

This sequence joins TRBV7-8 and TRBJ1-1; 7 positions match TRBD1. Trimming cost V 5 bases and J 11 bases; bases outside gene matches: 11. Germline CDR1 reads SGHVS; CDR2 reads FQNEAQ. This CDR3 is built from 13 residues. CDR3 residues: CASSPGQDRDAFF. CDR3 DNA: TGTGCCAGCAGCCCTGGACAGGATCGTGACGCTTTCTTT. Full variable domain (rest looked up from reference TRBV7-8 and TRBJ1-1): GAGVSQSPRYKVAKRGQDVALRCDPISGHVSLFWYQQALGQGPEFLTYFQNEAQLDKSGLPSDRFFAERPEGSVSTLKIQRTQQEDSAVYLCASSPGQDRDAFFGQGTRLTVV.

The chain couples TRBV7-9 to TRBJ2-5; the match to TRBD1 covers 7 bases. V shed 5 bases, J shed 2 bases, and the junction held 2 bases outside the gene matches. CDR3 length equals 13 residues. CDR1 is SEHNR, CDR2 FQNEAQ, per germline (reference sequence). The CDR3 spells CASSRGQQETQYF. Here the CDR3 DNA reads TGTGCCAGCAGCCGGGGACAGCAAGAGACCCAGTACTTC.

The rearrangement links TRBV9 to TRBJ2-3; TRBD2 matches at 9 bases. This CDR3 has 18 residues. The germline CDR1 and CDR2 sequences are SGDLS and YYNGEE. V dropped 0 bases and J dropped 2; count of bases not matched to a gene: 10. CDR3 coding DNA: TGTGCCAGCAGCGTAGGAGGTAGCGGGGGATTACTCACAGATACGCAGTATTTT. It specifies CASSVGGSGGLLTDTQYF.

Only a few counts were recorded for this clone. This chain links TRBV5-1 with TRBJ1-6; TRBD1 matches at 7 bases. CDR1 is SGHRS and CDR2 is YFSETQ in the germline V gene. V gave up 3 bases and J gave up 8 bases; unmatched junction bases: 11. The CDR3 is 16 amino acids. Here the CDR3 DNA reads TGCGCCAGCAGCTCCTCGACAGGGTCTTCCGATTCACCCCTCCACTTT. Amino acid sequence: CASSSSTGSSDSPLHF. The full variable domain, rest sourced from reference TRBV5-1 and TRBJ1-6, is KAGVTQTPRYLIKTRGQQVTLSCSPISGHRSVSWYQQTPGQGLQFLFEYFSETQRNKGNFPGRFSGRQFSNSRSEMNVSTLELGDSALYLCASSSSTGSSDSPLHFGNGTRLTVT.

CDR3 amino acids: CASSQDENRGGYTF. CDR3 bases: TGCGCCAGCAGCCAAGATGAGAACAGGGGGGGCTACACCTTC. The chain is built from TRBV4-3 and TRBJ1-2; TRBD1 matches at 8 bases. Germline V gives CDR1 LGHNA, CDR2 YSLEER. J was trimmed by 8 bases and V by 0 bases; bases with no gene match: 5. This CDR3 region has 14 residues.

The chain uses TRBV19 and TRBJ2-4, with 8 bases aligning to TRBD2. Germline V gene sequence: CDR1 LNHDA, CDR2 SQIVND (reference sequence). The length of the CDR3 is 14 residues. V lost 1 base, J lost 14 bases, and 10 bases stayed unmatched. CDR3 sequence reads: CASSIGFSGGPEYF. The CDR3 DNA is TGTGCCAGTAGTATAGGCTTCTCGGGAGGGCCAGAGTACTTC.

CDR3 DNA sequence: TGTGCCAGCAAGGTAGCGGGGAGCACAGATACGCAGTATTTT. Residues: CASKVAGSTDTQYF. The chain uses TRBV6-5 and TRBJ2-3; 8 bases align to TRBD2. The CDR3 sequence is 14 residues long. CDR1 is MNHEY and CDR2 is SVGAGI in the germline V gene. V shed 7 bases, J shed 0 bases, and the junction held 3 bases outside the gene matches.

As concerns this clone: Other DNA sequences from this sample encode an identical CDR3 as well. V and J are TRBV5-1 and TRBJ2-1; 9 positions agree with TRBD2. The length of the CDR3 is 13 residues. The V segment lost 5 bases and the J segment 6 bases; nucleotides outside the gene matches: 3. The germline CDR1 and CDR2 sequences are SGHRS and YFSETQ. CDR3 in amino acids: CASSLAGVNEQFF. As DNA, the CDR3 is TGCGCCAGCAGTTTAGCGGGGGTCAATGAGCAGTTCTTC. The whole variable domain, filled in from reference TRBV5-1 and TRBJ2-1, reads KAGVTQTPRYLIKTRGQQVTLSCSPISGHRSVSWYQQTPGQGLQFLFEYFSETQRNKGNFPGRFSGRQFSNSRSEMNVSTLELGDSALYLCASSLAGVNEQFFGPGTRLTVL.

The gene calls are TRBV2 and TRBJ1-3; D not certain. CDR1 is SNHLY and CDR2 is FYNNEI in the germline V gene. The germline V and J ends were trimmed by 1 base and 0 bases, with 7 bases remaining between them. The CDR3 extends over 15 amino acids. Here the CDR3 DNA reads TGTGCCAGCAGTGAAGACGGTTACTCTGGAAACACCATATATTTT. Encoded protein: CASSEDGYSGNTIYF.

This clone came up once. CDR3 amino acids: CASSLDGRVGGFHEQYF. The CDR3 region has the DNA TGCGCCAGCAGCTTGGATGGCAGGGTGGGGGGATTTCACGAGCAGTACTTC. The chain combines TRBV5-1 with TRBJ2-7, with a tentative D call TRBD2 (6 bases). V dropped 0 bases and J dropped 5 bases, with 21 bases sitting between them. The CDR3 has 17 residues. Germline V gene lookup returns CDR1 SGHRS and CDR2 YFSETQ.

The chain is built from TRBV12-1 and TRBJ1-6. TRBV12-1 is classified as a pseudogene. There are 14 residues in the CDR3. The CDR3 region is CASTAPGFGTPLHF. CDR3 nucleotide sequence: TGTGCCAGCACCGCCCCGGGGTTCGGGACACCCCTCCACTTT.

The genes are TRBV19 and TRBJ2-7; possibly TRBD2 for D (6 bases). Trimming pared 1 base from V and 6 bases from J, leaving 16 bases between. This CDR3 is built from 15 residues. The germline V gene has CDR1 LNHDA and CDR2 SQIVND (reference sequence). The CDR3 DNA sequence: TGTGCCAGTAGTATAGCGACTAGACCCATCGTCGAGCAGTACTTC. This translates into CASSIATRPIVEQYF.

The V gene is TRBV4-3, the J gene TRBJ1-2; 7 bases are a match to TRBD1. Germline loops: CDR1 LGHNA, CDR2 YSLEER. The length of the CDR3 is 17 residues. V dropped 0 bases and J dropped 7; count of bases not matched to a gene: 14. The CDR3 here is CASSQDLDSGGGGGYTF. The CDR3 DNA sequence: TGCGCCAGCAGCCAAGACCTTGATAGTGGAGGGGGCGGTGGCTACACCTTC.

The J gene is TRBJ2-6, the V gene TRBV15, with D perhaps TRBD2 (6 bases). Germline V gives CDR1 LNHNV, CDR2 YYDKDF (reference sequence). The CDR3 totals 18 residues. Trimming left V 4 bases short and J 0 bases short, with 16 bases between. The DNA for the CDR3 is TGTGCCACCAGCACTCCCGGGACTCCGAGCTCTGGGGCCAACGTCCTGACTTTC. It translates to CATSTPGTPSSGANVLTF.

In DNA form, the CDR3 reads TGTGCCAGCAGCCAAGTTCGGGAGGGAAGCACAGATACGCAGTATTTT. It is translated as CASSQVREGSTDTQYF. The V and J genes are TRBV14 and TRBJ2-3; the match to TRBD2 covers 8 bases. Germline CDR1 and CDR2: SGHDN and FVKESK. The CDR3 has 16 amino acids. V trimming: 1 base; J trimming: 0 bases; junction bases outside the gene matches: 3.